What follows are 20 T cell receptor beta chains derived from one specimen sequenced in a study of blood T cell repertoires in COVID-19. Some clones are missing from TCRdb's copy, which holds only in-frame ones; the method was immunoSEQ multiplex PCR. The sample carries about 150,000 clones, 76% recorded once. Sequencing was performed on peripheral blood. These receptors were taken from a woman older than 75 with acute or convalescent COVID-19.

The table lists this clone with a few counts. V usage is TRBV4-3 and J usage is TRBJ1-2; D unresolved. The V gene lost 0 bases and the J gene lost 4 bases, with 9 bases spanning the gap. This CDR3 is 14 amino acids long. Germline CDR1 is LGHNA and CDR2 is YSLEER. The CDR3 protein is CASSQDMNSYGYTF. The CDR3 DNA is TGCGCCAGCAGCCAAGACATGAACAGCTATGGCTACACCTTC.

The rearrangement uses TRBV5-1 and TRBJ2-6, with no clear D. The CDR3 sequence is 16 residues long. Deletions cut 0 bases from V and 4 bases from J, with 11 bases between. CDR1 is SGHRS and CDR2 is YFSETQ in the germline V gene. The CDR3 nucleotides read TGCGCCAGCAGCTTGGGGAGTAACTCCGGGGCCAACGTCCTGACTTTC. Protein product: CASSLGSNSGANVLTF.

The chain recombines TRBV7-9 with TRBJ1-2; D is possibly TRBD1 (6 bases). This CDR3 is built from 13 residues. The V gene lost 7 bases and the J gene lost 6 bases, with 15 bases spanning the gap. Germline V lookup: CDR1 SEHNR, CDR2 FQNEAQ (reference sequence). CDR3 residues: CASIIGGKDGYTF. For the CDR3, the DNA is TGTGCCAGCATCATAGGGGGAAAGGATGGCTACACCTTC.

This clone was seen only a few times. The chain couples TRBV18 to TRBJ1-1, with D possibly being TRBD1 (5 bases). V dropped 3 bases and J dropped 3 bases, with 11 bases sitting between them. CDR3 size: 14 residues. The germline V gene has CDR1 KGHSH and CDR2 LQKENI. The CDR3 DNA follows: TGTGCCAGCTCACCCAGGGTACACGACACTGAAGCTTTCTTT. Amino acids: CASSPRVHDTEAFF.

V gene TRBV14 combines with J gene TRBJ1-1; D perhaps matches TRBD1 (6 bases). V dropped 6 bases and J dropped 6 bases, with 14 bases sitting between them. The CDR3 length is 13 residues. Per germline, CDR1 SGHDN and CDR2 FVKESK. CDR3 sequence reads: CASRATGGSEAFF. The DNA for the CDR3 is TGTGCCAGCAGAGCGACAGGAGGTTCTGAAGCTTTCTTT.

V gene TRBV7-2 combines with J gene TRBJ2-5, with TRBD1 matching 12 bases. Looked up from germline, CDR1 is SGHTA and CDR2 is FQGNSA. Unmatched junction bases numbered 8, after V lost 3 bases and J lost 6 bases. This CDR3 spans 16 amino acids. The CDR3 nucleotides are TGTGCCAGCAGCTTGGGGGACAGGGGGCGCTGGAAGACCCAGTACTTC. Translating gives CASSLGDRGRWKTQYF.

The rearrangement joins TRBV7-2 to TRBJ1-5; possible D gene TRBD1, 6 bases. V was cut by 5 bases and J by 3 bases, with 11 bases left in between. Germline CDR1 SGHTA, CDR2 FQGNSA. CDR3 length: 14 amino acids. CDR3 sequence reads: CASSPGQTNQPQHF. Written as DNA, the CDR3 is TGTGCCAGCAGCCCAGGACAGACCAATCAGCCCCAGCATTTT. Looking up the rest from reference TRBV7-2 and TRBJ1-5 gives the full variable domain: GAGVSQSPSNKVTEKGKDVELRCDPISGHTALYWYRQSLGQGLEFLIYFQGNSAPDKSGLPSDRFSAERTGGSVSTLTIQRTQQEDSAVYLCASSPGQTNQPQHFGDGTRLSIL.

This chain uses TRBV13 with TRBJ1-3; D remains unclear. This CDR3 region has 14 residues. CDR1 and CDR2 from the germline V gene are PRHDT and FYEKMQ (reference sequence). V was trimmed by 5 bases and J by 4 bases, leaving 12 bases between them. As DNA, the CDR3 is TGTGCCAGCAGCCCCACCATACAGGGAAACACCATATATTTT. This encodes CASSPTIQGNTIYF.

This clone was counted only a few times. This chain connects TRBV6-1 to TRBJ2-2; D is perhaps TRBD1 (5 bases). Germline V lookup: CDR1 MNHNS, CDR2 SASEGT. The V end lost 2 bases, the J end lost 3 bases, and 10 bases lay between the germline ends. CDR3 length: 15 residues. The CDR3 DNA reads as TGTGCCAGCAGTGAACAGGGTTGGGACACCGGGGAGCTGTTTTTT. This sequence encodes CASSEQGWDTGELFF.

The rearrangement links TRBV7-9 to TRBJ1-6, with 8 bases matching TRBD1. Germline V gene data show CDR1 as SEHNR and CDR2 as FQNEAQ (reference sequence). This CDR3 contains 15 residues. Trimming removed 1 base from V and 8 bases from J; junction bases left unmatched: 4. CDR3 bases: TGTGCCAGCAGCTTAGAACTGGACAGGGATTCACCCCTCCACTTT. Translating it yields CASSLELDRDSPLHF.

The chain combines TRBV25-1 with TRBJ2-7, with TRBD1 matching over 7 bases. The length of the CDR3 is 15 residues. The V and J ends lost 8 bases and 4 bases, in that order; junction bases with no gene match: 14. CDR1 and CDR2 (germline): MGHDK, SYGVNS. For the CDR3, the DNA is TGTGCCAGCGCCCCCCCCCGGGACAGCCCATACGAGCAGTACTTC. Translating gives CASAPPRDSPYEQYF.

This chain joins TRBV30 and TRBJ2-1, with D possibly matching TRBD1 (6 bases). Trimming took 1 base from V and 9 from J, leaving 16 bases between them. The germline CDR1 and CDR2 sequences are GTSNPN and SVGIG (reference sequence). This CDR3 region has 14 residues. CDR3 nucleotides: TGTGCCTGGAGTGGAGGTGATGGGGGCCGTGAGCAGTTCTTC. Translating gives CAWSGGDGGREQFF.

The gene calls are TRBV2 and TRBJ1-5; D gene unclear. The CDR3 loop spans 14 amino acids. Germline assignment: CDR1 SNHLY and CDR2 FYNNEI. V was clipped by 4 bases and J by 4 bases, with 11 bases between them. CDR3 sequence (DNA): TGTGCCAGCAGTGGGCAGGCTCAGAATCAGCCCCAGCATTTT. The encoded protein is CASSGQAQNQPQHF.

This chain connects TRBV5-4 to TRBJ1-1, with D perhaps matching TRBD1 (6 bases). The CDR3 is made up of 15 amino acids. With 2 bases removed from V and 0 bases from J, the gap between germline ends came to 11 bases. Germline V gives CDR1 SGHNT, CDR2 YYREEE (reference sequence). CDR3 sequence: CASSLQGRMNTEAFF. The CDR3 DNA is TGTGCCAGCAGCTTACAGGGACGGATGAACACTGAAGCTTTCTTT.

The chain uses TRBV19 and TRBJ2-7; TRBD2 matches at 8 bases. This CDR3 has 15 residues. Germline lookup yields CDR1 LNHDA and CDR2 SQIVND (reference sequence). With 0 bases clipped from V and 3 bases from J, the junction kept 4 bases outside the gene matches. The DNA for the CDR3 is TGTGCCAGTAGTATAGAGGGGACTAGTCGCTACGAGCAGTACTTC. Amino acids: CASSIEGTSRYEQYF.

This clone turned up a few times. DNA of the CDR3: TGTGCCAGCAGCCTCGGTTCAACTAATGAAAAACTGTTTTTT. Its protein product is CASSLGSTNEKLFF. The chain carries TRBV5-4 and TRBJ1-4, with no clear D. The CDR3 length is 14 residues. V lost 4 bases, J lost 0 bases, and 7 bases lay in between. The germline V gene encodes CDR1 SGHNT and CDR2 YYREEE (reference sequence).

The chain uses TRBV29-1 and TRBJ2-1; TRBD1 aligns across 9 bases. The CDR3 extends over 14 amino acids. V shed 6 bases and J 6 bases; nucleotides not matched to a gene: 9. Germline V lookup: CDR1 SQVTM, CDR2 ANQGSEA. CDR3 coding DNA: TGCAGCGTGGGACGGGACAGGGAACTCAATGAGCAGTTCTTC. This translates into CSVGRDRELNEQFF.

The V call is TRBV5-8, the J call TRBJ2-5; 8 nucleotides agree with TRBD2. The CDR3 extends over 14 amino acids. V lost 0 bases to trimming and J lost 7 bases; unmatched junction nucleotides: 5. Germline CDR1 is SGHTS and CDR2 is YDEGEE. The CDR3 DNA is TGTGCCAGCAGCTTGGTTAGCGGGGTGGGGACCCAGTACTTC. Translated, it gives CASSLVSGVGTQYF. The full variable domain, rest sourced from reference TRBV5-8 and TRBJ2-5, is EAGVTQSPTHLIKTRGQQATLRCSPISGHTSVYWYQQALGLGLQFLLWYDEGEERNRGNFPPRFSGRQFPNYSSELNVNALELEDSALYLCASSLVSGVGTQYFGPGTRLLVL.

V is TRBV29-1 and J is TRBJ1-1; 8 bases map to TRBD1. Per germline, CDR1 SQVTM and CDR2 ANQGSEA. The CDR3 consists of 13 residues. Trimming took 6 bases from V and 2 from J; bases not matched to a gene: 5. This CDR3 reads CSVHQGANTEAFF. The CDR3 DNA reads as TGCAGCGTCCATCAGGGGGCCAACACTGAAGCTTTCTTT.

This CDR3 reads CASSLRSGDGETQYF. The DNA of the CDR3 is TGTGCCAGCAGCTTACGCTCGGGAGACGGAGAGACCCAGTACTTC. The chain couples TRBV7-9 to TRBJ2-5; weak D call: TRBD2 (6 bases). Germline values: CDR1 SEHNR, CDR2 FQNEAQ (reference sequence). Trimming cost V 2 bases and J 4 bases, with 14 bases left between them. This CDR3 is 15 amino acids long.